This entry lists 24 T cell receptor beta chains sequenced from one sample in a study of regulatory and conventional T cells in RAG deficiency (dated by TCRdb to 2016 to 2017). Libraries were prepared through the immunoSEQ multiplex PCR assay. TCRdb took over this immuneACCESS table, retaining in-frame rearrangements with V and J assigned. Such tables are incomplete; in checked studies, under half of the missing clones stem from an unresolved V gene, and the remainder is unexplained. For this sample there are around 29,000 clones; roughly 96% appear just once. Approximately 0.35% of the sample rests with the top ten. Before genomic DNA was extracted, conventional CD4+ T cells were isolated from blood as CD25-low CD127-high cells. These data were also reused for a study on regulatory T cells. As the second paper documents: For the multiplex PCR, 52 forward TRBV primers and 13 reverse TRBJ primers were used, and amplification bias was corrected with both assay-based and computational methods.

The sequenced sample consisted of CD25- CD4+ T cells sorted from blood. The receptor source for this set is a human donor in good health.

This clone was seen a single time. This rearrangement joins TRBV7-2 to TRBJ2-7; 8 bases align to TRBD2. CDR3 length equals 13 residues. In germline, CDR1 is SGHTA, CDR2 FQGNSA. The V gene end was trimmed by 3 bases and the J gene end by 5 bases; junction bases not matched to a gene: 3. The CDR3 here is CASSFGLANEQYF. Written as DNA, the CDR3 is TGTGCCAGCAGCTTCGGACTAGCAAACGAGCAGTACTTC.

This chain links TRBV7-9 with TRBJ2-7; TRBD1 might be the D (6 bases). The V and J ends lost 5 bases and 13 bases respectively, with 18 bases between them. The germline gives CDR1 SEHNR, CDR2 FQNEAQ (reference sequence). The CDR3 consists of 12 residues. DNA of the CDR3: TGTGCCAGCAGCCCCTACGAGACAGGATTATACTTC. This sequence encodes CASSPYETGLYF.

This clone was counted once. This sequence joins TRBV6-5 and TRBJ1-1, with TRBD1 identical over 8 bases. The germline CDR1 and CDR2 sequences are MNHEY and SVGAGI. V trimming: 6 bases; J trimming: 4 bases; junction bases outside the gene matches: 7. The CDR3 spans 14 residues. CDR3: CASRVQGVGTEAFF. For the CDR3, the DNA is TGTGCCAGCAGGGTACAGGGGGTTGGCACTGAAGCTTTCTTT.

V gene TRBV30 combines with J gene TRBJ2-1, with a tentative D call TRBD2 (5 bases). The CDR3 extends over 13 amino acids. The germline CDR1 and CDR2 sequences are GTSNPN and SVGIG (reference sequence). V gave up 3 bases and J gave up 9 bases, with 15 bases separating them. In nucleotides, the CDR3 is TGTGCCTGGAGACTCCGAGGGATAGGTGAGCAGTTCTTC. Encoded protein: CAWRLRGIGEQFF.

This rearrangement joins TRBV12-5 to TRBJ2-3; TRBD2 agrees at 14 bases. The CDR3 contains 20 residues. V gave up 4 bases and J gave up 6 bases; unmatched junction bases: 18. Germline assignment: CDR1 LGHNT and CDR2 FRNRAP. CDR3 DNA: TGTGCTAGTGGTTCCCATGGGGCGACTAGCGGGGGGGCGGTCAGGGATACGCAGTATTTT. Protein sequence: CASGSHGATSGGAVRDTQYF.

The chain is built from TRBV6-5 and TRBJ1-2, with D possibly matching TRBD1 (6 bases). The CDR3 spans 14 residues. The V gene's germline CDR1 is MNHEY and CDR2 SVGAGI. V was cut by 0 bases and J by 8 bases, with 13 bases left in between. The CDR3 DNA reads TGTGCCAGCAGTTACTCGGGGGCAGTGCGGGGCTACACCTTC. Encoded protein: CASSYSGAVRGYTF.

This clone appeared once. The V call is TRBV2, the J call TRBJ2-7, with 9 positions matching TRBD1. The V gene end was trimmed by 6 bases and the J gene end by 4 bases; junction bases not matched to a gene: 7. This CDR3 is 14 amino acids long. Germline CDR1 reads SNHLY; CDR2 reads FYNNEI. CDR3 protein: CASRQQGASYEQYF. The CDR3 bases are TGTGCCAGCAGACAACAGGGGGCATCGTACGAGCAGTACTTC.

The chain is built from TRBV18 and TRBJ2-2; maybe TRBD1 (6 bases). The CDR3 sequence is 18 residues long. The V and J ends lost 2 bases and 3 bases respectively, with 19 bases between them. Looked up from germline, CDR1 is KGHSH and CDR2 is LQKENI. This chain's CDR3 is CASSPRGKDRADTGELFF. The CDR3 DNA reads TGTGCCAGCTCACCAAGGGGGAAGGACCGGGCGGACACCGGGGAGCTGTTTTTT. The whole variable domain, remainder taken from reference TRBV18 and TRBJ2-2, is NAGVMQNPRHLVRRRGQEARLRCSPMKGHSHVYWYRQLPEEGLKFMVYLQKENIIDESGMPKERFSAEFPKEGPSILRIQQVVRGDSAAYFCASSPRGKDRADTGELFFGEGSRLTVL.

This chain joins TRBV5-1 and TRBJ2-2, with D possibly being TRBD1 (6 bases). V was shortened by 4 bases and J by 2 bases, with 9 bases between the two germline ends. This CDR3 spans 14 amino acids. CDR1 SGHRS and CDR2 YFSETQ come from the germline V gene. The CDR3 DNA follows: TGCGCCAGCAGCGGGGGCAGAAACACCGGGGAGCTGTTTTTT. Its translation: CASSGGRNTGELFF. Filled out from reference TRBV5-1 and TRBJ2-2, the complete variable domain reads KAGVTQTPRYLIKTRGQQVTLSCSPISGHRSVSWYQQTPGQGLQFLFEYFSETQRNKGNFPGRFSGRQFSNSRSEMNVSTLELGDSALYLCASSGGRNTGELFFGEGSRLTVL.

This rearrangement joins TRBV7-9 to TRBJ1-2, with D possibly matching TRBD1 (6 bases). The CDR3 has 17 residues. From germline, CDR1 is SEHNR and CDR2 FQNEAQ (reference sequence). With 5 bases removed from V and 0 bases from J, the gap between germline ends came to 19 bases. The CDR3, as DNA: TGTGCCAGCAGCAAACACACAGACAGGAGCCCTAACTATGGCTACACCTTC. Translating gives CASSKHTDRSPNYGYTF.

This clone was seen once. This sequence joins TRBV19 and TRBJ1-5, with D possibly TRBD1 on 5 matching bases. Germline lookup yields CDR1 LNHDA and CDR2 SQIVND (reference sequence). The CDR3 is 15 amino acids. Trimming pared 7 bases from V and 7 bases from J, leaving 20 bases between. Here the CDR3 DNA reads TGTGCCAGTATGGGTCCCGGGGGGGGTTGGCAGCCCCAGCATTTT. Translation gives CASMGPGGGWQPQHF.

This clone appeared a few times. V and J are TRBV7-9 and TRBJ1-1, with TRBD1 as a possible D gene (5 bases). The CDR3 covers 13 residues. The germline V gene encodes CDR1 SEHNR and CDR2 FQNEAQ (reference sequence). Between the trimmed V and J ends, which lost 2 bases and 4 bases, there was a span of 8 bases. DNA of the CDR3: TGTGCCAGCAGCTTATCAGGGATCACTGAAGCTTTCTTT. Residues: CASSLSGITEAFF.

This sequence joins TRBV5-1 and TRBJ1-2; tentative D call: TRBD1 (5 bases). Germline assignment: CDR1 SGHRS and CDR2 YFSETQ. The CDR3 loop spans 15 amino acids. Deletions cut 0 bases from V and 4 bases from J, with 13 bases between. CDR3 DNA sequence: TGCGCCAGCAGCTTGGGGTTGGGGCAGTTCTATGGCTACACCTTC. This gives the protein CASSLGLGQFYGYTF.

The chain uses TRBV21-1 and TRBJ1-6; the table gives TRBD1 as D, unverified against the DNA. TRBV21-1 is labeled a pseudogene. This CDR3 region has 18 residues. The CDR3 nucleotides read TGTGCCAGCAGCAAATTGACAGTGCAAAGCTCTTGTAATTCACCCCTCCACTTT. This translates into CASSKLTVQSSCNSPLHF.

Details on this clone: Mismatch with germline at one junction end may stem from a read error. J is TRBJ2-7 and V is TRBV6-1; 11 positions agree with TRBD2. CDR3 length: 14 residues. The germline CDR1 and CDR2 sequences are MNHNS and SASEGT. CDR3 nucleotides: TGTGCCAGCAGGACGGGACTAGCGGTCCTACGAGGGGACTTC. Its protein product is CASRTGLAVLRGDF.

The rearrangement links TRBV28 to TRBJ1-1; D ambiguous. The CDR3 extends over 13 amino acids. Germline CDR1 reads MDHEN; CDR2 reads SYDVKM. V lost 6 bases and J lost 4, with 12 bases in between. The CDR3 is CASRNGRGTEAFF. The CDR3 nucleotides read TGTGCCAGCAGAAACGGACGGGGCACTGAAGCTTTCTTT.

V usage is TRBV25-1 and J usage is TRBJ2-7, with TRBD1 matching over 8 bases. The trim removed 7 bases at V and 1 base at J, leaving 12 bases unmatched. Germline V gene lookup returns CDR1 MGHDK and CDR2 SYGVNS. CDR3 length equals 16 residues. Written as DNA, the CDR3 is TGTGCCAGCACCCACCTAGGACAGGGAGGTTCCTACGAGCAGTACTTC. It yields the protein CASTHLGQGGSYEQYF.

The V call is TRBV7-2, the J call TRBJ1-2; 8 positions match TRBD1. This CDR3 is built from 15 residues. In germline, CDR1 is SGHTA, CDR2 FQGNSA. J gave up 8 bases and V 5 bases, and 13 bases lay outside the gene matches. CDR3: CASSAQTGVLRGYTF. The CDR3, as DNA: TGTGCCAGCAGCGCCCAGACAGGGGTTCTTCGGGGCTACACCTTC.

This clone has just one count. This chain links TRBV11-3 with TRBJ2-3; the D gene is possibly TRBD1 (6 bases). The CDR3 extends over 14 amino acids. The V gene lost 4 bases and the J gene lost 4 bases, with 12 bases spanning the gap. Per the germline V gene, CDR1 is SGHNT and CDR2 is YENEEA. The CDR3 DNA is TGTGCCAGCAGCTCGGACAGTTCGGCAGATACGCAGTATTTT. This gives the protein CASSSDSSADTQYF.

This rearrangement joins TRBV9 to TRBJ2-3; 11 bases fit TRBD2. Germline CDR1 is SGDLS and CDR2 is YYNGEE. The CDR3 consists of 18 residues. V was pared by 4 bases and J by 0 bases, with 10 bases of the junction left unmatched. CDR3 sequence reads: CASSSPQTSGTSTDTQYF. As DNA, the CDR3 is TGTGCCAGCAGCTCCCCCCAGACTAGCGGGACCAGCACAGATACGCAGTATTTT. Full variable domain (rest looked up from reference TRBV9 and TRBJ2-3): DSGVTQTPKHLITATGQRVTLRCSPRSGDLSVYWYQQSLDQGLQFLIQYYNGEERAKGNILERFSAQQFPDLHSELNLSSLELGDSALYFCASSSPQTSGTSTDTQYFGPGTRLTVL.

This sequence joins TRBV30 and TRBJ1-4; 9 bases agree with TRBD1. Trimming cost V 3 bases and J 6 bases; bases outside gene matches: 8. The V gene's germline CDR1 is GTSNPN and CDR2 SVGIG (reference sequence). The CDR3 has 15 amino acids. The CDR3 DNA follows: TGTGCCTGGAGCCCGGACAGGGGTTTGGATGAAAAACTGTTTTTT. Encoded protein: CAWSPDRGLDEKLFF.

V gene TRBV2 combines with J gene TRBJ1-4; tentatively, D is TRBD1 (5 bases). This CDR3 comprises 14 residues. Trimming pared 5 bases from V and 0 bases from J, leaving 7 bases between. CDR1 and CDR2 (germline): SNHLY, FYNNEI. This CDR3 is CASSQGSTNEKLFF. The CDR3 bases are TGTGCCAGCAGTCAGGGTTCAACTAATGAAAAACTGTTTTTT.

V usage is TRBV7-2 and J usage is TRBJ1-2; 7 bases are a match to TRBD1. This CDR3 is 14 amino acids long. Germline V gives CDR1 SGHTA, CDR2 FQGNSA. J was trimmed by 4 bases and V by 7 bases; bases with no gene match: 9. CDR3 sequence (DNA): TGTGCCAGCAACCCAGGGGGGCAGACCTATGGCTACACCTTC. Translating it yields CASNPGGQTYGYTF. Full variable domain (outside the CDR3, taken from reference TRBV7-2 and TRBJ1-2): GAGVSQSPSNKVTEKGKDVELRCDPISGHTALYWYRQSLGQGLEFLIYFQGNSAPDKSGLPSDRFSAERTGGSVSTLTIQRTQQEDSAVYLCASNPGGQTYGYTFGSGTRLTVV.

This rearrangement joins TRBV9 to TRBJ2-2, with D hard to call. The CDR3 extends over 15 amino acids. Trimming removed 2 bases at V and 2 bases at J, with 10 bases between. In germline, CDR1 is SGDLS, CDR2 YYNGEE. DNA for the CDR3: TGTGCCAGCAGCGTCGCGACTTTAAACACCGGGGAGCTGTTTTTT. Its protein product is CASSVATLNTGELFF. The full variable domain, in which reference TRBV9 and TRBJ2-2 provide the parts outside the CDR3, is DSGVTQTPKHLITATGQRVTLRCSPRSGDLSVYWYQQSLDQGLQFLIQYYNGEERAKGNILERFSAQQFPDLHSELNLSSLELGDSALYFCASSVATLNTGELFFGEGSRLTVL.